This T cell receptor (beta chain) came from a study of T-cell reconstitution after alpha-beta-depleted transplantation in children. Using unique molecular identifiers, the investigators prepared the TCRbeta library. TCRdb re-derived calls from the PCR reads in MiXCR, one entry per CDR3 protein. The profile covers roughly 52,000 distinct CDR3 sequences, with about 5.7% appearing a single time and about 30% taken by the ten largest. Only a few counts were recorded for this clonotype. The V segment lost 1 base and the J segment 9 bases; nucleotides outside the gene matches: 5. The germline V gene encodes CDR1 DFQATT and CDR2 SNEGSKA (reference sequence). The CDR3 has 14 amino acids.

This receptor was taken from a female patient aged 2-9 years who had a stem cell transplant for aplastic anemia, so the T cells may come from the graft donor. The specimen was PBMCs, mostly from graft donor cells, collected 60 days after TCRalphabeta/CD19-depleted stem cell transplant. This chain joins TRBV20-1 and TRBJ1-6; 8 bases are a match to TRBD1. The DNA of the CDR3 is TGCAGTGCTAGAGTCGGACAGGGTGGTTCACCCCTCCACTTT. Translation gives CSARVGQGGSPLHF.